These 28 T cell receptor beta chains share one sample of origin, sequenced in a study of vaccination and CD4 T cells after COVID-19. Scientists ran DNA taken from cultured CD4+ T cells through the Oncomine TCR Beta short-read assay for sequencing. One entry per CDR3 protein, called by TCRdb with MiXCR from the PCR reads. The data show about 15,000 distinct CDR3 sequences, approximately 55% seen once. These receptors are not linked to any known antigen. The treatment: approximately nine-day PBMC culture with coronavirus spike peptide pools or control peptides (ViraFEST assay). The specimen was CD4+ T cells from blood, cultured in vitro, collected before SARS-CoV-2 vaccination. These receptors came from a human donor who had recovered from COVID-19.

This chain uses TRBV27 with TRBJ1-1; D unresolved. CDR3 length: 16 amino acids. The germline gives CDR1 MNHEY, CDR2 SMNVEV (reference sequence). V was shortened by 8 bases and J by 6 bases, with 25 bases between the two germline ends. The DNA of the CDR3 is TGTGCCAGCCGTAACCCCGCAGCCTACAGTCTCGCTGAAGCTTTCTTT. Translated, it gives CASRNPAAYSLAEAFF.

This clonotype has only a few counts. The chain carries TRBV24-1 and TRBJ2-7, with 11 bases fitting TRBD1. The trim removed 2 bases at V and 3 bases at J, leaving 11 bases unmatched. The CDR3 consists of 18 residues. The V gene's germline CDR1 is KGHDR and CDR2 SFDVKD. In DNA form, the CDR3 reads TGTGCCACCAGTGATTGTGGGGGGGACAGGGGGGCGAACTACGAGCAGTACTTC. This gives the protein CATSDCGGDRGANYEQYF.

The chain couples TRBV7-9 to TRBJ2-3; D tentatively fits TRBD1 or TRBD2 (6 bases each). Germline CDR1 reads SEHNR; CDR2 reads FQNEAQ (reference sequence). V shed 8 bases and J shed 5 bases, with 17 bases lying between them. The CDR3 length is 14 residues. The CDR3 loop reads CASGSGAGLDTQYF. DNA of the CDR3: TGTGCCAGCGGGTCGGGGGCAGGGCTAGATACGCAGTATTTT. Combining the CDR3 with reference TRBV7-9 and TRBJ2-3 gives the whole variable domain DTGVSQNPRHKITKRGQNVTFRCDPISEHNRLYWYRQTLGQGPEFLTYFQNEAQLEKSRLLSDRFSAERPKGSFSTLEIQRTEQGDSAMYLCASGSGAGLDTQYFGPGTRLTVL.

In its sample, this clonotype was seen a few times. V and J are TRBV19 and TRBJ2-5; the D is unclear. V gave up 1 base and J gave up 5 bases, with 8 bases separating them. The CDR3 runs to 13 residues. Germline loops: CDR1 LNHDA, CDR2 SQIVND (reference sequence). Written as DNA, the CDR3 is TGTGCCAGTAGTATAGTCTCGGAGGAGACCCAGTACTTC. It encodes CASSIVSEETQYF.

The CDR3 reads CSARDNGESYEQYF. Here the CDR3 DNA reads TGCAGTGCTAGAGATAATGGGGAATCCTACGAGCAGTACTTC. V gene TRBV20-1 combines with J gene TRBJ2-7; no firm D call. Trimming removed 0 bases at V and 1 base at J, with 10 bases between. The CDR3 runs to 14 residues. The V gene's germline CDR1 is DFQATT and CDR2 SNEGSKA (reference sequence).

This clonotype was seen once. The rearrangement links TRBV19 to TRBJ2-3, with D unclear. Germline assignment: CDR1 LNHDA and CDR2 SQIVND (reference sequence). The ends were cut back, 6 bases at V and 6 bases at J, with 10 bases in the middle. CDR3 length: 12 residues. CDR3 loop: CASRISGDTQYF. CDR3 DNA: TGTGCCAGTAGAATCTCCGGGGATACGCAGTATTTT.

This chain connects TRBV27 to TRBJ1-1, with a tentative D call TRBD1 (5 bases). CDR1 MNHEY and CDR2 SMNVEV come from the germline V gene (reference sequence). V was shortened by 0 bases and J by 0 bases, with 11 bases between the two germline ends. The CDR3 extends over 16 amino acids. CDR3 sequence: CASSLSGGVMNTEAFF. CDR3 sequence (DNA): TGTGCCAGCAGTTTATCGGGGGGAGTGATGAACACTGAAGCTTTCTTT.

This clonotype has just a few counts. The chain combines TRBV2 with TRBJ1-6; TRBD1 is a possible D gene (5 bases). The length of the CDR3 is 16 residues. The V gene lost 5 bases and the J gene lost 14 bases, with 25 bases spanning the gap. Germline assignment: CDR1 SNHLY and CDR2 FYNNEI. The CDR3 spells CASSTQGDSGRITLHF. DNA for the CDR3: TGTGCCAGCAGTACGCAGGGAGATAGTGGTAGAATAACCCTCCACTTT.

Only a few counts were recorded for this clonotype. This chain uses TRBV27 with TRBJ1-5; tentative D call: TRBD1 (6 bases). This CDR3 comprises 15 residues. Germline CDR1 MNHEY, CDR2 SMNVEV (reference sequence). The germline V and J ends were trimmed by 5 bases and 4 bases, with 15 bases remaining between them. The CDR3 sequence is CASSPRRGLNQPQHF. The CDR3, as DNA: TGTGCCAGCAGTCCCCGCAGGGGACTAAATCAGCCCCAGCATTTT.

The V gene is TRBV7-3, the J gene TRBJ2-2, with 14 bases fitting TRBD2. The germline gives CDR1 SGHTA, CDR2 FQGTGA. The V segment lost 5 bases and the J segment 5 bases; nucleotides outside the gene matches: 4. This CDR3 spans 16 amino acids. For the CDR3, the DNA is TGTGCCAGCAGCCGGGGACTAGCGGGAGTGACCGGGGAGCTGTTTTTT. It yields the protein CASSRGLAGVTGELFF.

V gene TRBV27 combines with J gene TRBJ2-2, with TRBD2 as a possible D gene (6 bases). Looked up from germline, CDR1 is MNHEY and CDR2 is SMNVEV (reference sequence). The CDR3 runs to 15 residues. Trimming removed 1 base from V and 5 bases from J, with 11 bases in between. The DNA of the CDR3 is TGTGCCAGCAGTTTATACCCTAGCGTTACCGGGGAGCTGTTTTTT. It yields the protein CASSLYPSVTGELFF.

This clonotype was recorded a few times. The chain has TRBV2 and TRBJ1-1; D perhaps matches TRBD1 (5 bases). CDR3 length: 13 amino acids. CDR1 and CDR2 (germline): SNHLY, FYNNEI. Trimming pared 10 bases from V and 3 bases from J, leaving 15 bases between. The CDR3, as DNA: TGTGCCACCCGTCTTGGGGGGGACACTGAAGCTTTCTTT. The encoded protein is CATRLGGDTEAFF.

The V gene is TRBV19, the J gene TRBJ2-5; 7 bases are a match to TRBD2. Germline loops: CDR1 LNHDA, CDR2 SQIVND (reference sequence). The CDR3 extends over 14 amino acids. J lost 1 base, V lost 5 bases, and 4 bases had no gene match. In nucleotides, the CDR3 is TGTGCCAGTAGTGACGGGGGGTCCCAAGAGACCCAGTACTTC. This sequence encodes CASSDGGSQETQYF.

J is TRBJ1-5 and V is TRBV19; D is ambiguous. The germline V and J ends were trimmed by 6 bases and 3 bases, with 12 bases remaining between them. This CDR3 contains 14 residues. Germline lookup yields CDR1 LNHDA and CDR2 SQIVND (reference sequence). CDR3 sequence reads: CASRSELSNQPQHF. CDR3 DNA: TGTGCCAGTAGGTCAGAACTGTCCAATCAGCCCCAGCATTTT.

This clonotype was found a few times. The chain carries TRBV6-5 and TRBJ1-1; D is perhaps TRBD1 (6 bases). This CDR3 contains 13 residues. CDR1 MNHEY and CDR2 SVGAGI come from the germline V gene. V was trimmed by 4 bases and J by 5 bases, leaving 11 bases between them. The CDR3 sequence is CASSSSGVTEAFF. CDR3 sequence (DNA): TGTGCCAGCAGTTCGTCAGGGGTAACTGAAGCTTTCTTT.

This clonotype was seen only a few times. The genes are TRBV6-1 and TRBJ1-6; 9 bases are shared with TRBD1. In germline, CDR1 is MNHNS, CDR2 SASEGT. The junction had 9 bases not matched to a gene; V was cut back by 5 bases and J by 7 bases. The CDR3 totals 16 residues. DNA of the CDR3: TGTGCCAGCAGTACGGGGACAGGGAGTCAAAATTCACCCCTCCACTTT. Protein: CASSTGTGSQNSPLHF.

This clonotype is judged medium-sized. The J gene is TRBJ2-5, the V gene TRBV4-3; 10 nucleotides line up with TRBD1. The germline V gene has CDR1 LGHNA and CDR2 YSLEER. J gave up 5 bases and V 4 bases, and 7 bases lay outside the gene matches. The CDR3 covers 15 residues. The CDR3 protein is CASSPRAGQGETQYF. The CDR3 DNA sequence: TGCGCCAGCAGCCCGCGAGCGGGACAGGGGGAGACCCAGTACTTC.

The CDR3 reads CASSPSRGRYTEAFF. Here the CDR3 DNA reads TGTGCCAGCAGTCCAAGCAGGGGGCGGTACACTGAAGCTTTCTTT. The chain joins TRBV27 to TRBJ1-1, with 8 nucleotides matching TRBD1. Germline CDR1 and CDR2: MNHEY and SMNVEV (reference sequence). The CDR3 is made up of 15 amino acids. The trim removed 5 bases at V and 3 bases at J, leaving 8 bases unmatched.

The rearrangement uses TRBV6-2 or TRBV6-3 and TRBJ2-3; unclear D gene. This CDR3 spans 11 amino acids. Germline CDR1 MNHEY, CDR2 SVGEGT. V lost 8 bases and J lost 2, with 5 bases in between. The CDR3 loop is CASATTDTQYF. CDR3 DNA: TGTGCCAGCGCAACCACAGATACGCAGTATTTT.

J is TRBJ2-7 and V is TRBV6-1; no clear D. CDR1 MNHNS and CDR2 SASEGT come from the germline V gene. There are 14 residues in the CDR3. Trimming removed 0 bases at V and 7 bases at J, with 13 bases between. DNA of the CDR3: TGTGCCAGCAGTGAAGCCGCTATGGGTCGGGAGCAGTACTTC. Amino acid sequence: CASSEAAMGREQYF.

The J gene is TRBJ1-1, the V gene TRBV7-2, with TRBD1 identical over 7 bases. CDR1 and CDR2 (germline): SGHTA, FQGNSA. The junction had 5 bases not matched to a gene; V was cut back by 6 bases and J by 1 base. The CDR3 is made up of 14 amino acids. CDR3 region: CASSLGQTNTEAFF. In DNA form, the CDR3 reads TGTGCCAGCAGTTTGGGACAGACGAACACTGAAGCTTTCTTT.

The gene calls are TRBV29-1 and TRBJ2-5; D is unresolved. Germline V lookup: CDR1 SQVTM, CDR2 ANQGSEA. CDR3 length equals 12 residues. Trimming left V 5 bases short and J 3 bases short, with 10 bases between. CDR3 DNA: TGCAGCGTTAGCAACAGCAAAGAGACCCAGTACTTC. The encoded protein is CSVSNSKETQYF.

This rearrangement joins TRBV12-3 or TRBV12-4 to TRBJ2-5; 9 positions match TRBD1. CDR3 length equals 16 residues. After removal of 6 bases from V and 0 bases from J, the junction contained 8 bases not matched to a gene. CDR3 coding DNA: TGTGCCAGCAGCAATGCGGGACAGGGCTACCAAGAGACCCAGTACTTC. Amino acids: CASSNAGQGYQETQYF.

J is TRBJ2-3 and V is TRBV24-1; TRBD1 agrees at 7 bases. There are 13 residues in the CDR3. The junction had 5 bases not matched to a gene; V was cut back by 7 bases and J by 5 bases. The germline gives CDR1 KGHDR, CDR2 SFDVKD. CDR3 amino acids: CATSKRQGDTQYF. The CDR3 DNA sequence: TGTGCCACCAGCAAAAGACAGGGAGATACGCAGTATTTT.

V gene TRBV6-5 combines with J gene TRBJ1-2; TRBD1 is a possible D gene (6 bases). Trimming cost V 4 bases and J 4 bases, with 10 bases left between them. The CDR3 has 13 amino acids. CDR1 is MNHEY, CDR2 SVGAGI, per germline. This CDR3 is CASSFTGTYGYTF. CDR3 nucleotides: TGTGCCAGCAGTTTTACAGGGACCTATGGCTACACCTTC.

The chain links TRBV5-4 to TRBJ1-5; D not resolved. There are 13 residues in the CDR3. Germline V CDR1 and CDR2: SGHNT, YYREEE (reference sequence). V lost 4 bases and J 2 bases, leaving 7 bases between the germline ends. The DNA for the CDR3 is TGTGCCAGCAGCCCAGGACGCAATCAGCCCCAGCATTTT. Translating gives CASSPGRNQPQHF.

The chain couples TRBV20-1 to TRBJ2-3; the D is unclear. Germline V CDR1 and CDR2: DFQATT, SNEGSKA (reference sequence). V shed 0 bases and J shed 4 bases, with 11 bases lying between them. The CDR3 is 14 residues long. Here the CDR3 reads CSARDLVSSDTQYF. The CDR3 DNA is TGCAGTGCTAGAGACCTGGTGAGCTCAGATACGCAGTATTTT.

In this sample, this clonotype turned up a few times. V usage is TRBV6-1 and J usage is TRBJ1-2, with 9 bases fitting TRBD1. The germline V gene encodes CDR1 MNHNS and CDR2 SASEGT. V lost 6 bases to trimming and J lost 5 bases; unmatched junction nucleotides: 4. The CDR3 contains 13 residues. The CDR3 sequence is CASSPGTGYGYTF. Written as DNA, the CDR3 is TGTGCCAGCAGCCCCGGGACAGGGTATGGCTACACCTTC.